A selection of T cell receptor beta chains follows, all from one sample in a study of shared T cell receptors in the human thymus. Repertoires were generated with immunoSEQ multiplex PCR, while TCRdb's copy carries only in-frame clones and drops some. The table includes 700,000 or so clones, 80% to 90% detected once. This sample was also put to use in a study of human thymus T cells.

Material for sequencing was thymocytes. The receptors here all came from a girl under three years old with a congenital heart defect. CDR3s include the opening cysteine and the closing phenylalanine or tryptophan. D genes are given only for firm matches. The size entry is marked missing in some rows and otherwise reads once, few, many or a size class.

TRBJ2-1,.,TRBV7-2,TRBD1,TGTGCCAGCAGCCCCCAGGACAGGGGAAATGAGCAGTTCTTC,CASSPQDRGNEQFF
TRBJ1-1,.,TRBV7-2,TRBD1,TGTGCCAGCAACTCACAGGGGCCTTCTGAAGCTTTCTTT,CASNSQGPSEAFF
TRBJ1-4,once,TRBV29-1,TRBD1,TGCAGCGTAGAAAAACAGGGGCATAATGAAAAACTGTTTTTT,CSVEKQGHNEKLFF
TRBJ2-1,once,TRBV15,.,TGTGCCACCAGCAGAGTAATGGGGGCTGAGCAGTTCTTC,CATSRVMGAEQFF
TRBJ1-5,once,TRBV6-1,.,TGTGCCACCCGACAGATGAATCAGCCCCAGCATTTT,CATRQMNQPQHF
TRBJ1-2,.,TRBV5-1,TRBD1,TGCGCCAGCAGCTCACGACAGGGCGGCTATGGCTACACCTTC,CASSSRQGGYGYTF
TRBJ1-5,.,TRBV2,.,TGTGCCAGCTGTGGGGCAGGGAGGTTTGTCAATCAGCCCCAGCATTTT,CASCGAGRFVNQPQHF
TRBJ2-7,.,TRBV11-2,.,TGTGCCAGCAGCTTAGGGCGGAGGACAGACCTCTACGAGCAGTACTTC,CASSLGRRTDLYEQYF
TRBJ1-4,.,TRBV15,TRBD1,TGTGCCACCAGCTCAAGACAGGGCGCCAATGAAAAACTGTTTTTT,CATSSRQGANEKLFF
TRBJ1-1,.,TRBV28,.,TGTGCCAGCAGTTTACACTTAGGAGCAAACACTGAAGCTTTCTTT,CASSLHLGANTEAFF
TRBJ2-7,.,TRBV5-5,.,TGTGCCAGCACCGGGAGCTACGAGCAGTACTTC,CASTGSYEQYF
TRBJ1-3,.,TRBV19,TRBD1,TGTGCCAGTAGTATAGCCTGGGACAGGGAGAGTGGAAACACCATATATTTT,CASSIAWDRESGNTIYF
TRBJ1-3,.,TRBV19,.,TGTGCCAGTAGTAGGAGGGTCCTCCACTCTGGAAACACCATATATTTT,CASSRRVLHSGNTIYF
TRBJ2-7,once,TRBV27,.,TGTGCCAGCAGATTATGGGGGGACTACGAGCAGTACTTC,CASRLWGDYEQYF
TRBJ1-5,.,TRBV28,.,TGTGCCAGCAGTTTATCCCAACCAAAACAGGGAATTCGGAATCAGCCCCAGCATTTT,CASSLSQPKQGIRNQPQHF
TRBJ1-2,.,TRBV6-5,.,TGTGCCAGCAGCACACCCCAGGGTGCAGGCGGCTACACCTTC,CASSTPQGAGGYTF
TRBJ1-2,once,TRBV19,TRBD1,TGTGCCAGTAGCCCGGGGGACAGGGCTAACTATGGCTACACCTTC,CASSPGDRANYGYTF
TRBJ1-6,.,TRBV6-5,.,TGTGCCAGCAGTGAAGCGAATTCACCCCTCCACTTT,CASSEANSPLHF
TRBJ2-5,.,TRBV5-6,.,TGTGCCAGCAGCCACCTCGTCGAGGAAGAGACCCAGTACTTC,CASSHLVEEETQYF
TRBJ2-7,.,TRBV5-6,TRBD1,TGTGCCAGCAGCTTGTTTTTCTCACAGGGGCCGTACGAGCAGTACTTC,CASSLFFSQGPYEQYF
TRBJ1-1,.,TRBV2,.,TGTGCCAGAGTCACGGGACACCGACTCTCGAACACTGAAGCTTTCTTT,CARVTGHRLSNTEAFF
TRBJ2-5,.,TRBV19,TRBD1,TGTGCCAGTAGTTCCCAGGGGGCAGAGACCCAGTACTTC,CASSSQGAETQYF
TRBJ2-6,.,TRBV5-6,TRBD2,TGTGCCAGCAGCCCGCGGGGGGAGACCTCTGGGGCCAACGTCCTGACTTTC,CASSPRGETSGANVLTF
TRBJ1-1,few,TRBV10-3,.,TGTGCCATCAGTCATCTACTAGACACCCCAGAGGTGAACACTGAAGCTTTCTTT,CAISHLLDTPEVNTEAFF
TRBJ1-2,.,TRBV4-3,TRBD1,TGCGCCAGCAGCCCGGGGGTTCCGGGACAGGCTATCTATGGCTACACCTTC,CASSPGVPGQAIYGYTF
TRBJ2-3,once,TRBV4-1,.,TGCGCCAGCAGCCAAGCCCAGAGGTGGGGCCTTCAGGAAAGTACAGATACGCAGTATTTT,CASSQAQRWGLQESTDTQYF
TRBJ1-5,.,TRBV2,.,TGTGCCAGCAGTGAAAACAGGGAAGGAGGCTATAGCAATCAGCCCCAGCATTTT,CASSENREGGYSNQPQHF
TRBJ2-1,.,TRBV12-5,TRBD2,TGTGCTAGTGGTCGTCTAAGGACTAGTAATGAGCAGTTCTTC,CASGRLRTSNEQFF